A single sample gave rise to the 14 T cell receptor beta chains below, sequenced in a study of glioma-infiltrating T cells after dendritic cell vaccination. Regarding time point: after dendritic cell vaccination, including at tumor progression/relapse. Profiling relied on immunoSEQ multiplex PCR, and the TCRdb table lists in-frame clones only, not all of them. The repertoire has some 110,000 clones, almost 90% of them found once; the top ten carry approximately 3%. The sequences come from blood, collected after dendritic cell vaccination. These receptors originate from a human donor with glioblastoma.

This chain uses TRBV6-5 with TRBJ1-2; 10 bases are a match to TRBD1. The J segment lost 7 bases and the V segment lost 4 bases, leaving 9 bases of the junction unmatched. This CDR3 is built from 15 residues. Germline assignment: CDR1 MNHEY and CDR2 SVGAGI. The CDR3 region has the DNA TGTGCCAGCAGTTCCGGGACAGGGGATGTCGGTGGCTACACCTTC. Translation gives CASSSGTGDVGGYTF.

The CDR3 sequence: CASSPGGRDGYTF. In nucleotides, the CDR3 is TGTGCCAGCAGCCCAGGGGGGCGCGATGGCTACACCTTC. The V call is TRBV9, the J call TRBJ1-2; TRBD1 matches 7 bases. The CDR3 has 13 residues. CDR1 and CDR2 (germline): SGDLS, YYNGEE. Losses at the gene ends were 4 bases for V and 6 bases for J; bases not matched to a gene: 6. Drawing the rest from reference TRBV9 and TRBJ1-2, the complete variable domain is DSGVTQTPKHLITATGQRVTLRCSPRSGDLSVYWYQQSLDQGLQFLIQYYNGEERAKGNILERFSAQQFPDLHSELNLSSLELGDSALYFCASSPGGRDGYTFGSGTRLTVV.

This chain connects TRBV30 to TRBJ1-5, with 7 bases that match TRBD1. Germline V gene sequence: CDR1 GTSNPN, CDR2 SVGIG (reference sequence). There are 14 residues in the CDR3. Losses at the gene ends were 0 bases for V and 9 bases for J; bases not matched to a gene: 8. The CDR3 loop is CAWSVSTGRGPQHF. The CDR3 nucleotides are TGTGCCTGGAGTGTATCGACAGGGCGAGGGCCCCAGCATTTT. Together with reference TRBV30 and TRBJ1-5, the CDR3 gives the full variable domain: SQTIHQWPATLVQPVGSPLSLECTVEGTSNPNLYWYRQAAGRGLQLLFYSVGIGQISSEVPQNLSASRPQDRQFILSSKKLLLSDSGFYLCAWSVSTGRGPQHFGDGTRLSIL.

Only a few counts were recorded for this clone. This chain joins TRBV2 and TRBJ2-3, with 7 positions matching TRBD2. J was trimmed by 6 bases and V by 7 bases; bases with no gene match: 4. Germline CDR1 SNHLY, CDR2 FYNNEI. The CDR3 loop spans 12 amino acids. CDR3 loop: CASKRGGDTQYF. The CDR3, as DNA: TGTGCCAGCAAGCGGGGTGGGGATACGCAGTATTTT.

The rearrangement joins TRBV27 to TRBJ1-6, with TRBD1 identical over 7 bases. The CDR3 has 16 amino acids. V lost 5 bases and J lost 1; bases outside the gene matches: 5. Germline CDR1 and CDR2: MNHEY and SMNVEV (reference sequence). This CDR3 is CASSPHRGSYNSPLHF. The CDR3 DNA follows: TGTGCCAGCAGTCCACACAGGGGTTCCTATAATTCACCCCTCCACTTT.

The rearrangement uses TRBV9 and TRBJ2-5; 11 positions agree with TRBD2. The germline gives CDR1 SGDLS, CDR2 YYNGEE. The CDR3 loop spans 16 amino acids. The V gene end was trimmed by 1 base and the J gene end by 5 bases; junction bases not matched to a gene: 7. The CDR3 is CASSVTVAGGRETQYF. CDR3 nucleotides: TGTGCCAGCAGCGTAACGGTAGCGGGGGGGCGTGAGACCCAGTACTTC.

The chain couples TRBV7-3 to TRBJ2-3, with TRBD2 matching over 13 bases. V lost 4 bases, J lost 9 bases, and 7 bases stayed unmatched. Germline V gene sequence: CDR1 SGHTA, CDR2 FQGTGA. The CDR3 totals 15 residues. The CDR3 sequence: CASSSRTSGGATQYF. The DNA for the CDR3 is TGTGCCAGCAGCTCCCGGACTAGCGGGGGTGCGACGCAGTATTTT. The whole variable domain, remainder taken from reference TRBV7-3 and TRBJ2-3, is GAGVSQTPSNKVTEKGKYVELRCDPISGHTALYWYRQSLGQGPEFLIYFQGTGAADDSGLPNDRFFAVRPEGSVSTLKIQRTERGDSAVYLCASSSRTSGGATQYFGPGTRLTVL.

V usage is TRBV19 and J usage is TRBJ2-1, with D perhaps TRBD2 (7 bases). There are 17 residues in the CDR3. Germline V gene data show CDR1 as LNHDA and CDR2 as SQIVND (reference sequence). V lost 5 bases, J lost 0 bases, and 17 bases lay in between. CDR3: CASSPQGRGSSYNEQFF. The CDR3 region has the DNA TGTGCCAGTAGTCCCCAGGGGCGGGGGAGCTCCTACAATGAGCAGTTCTTC. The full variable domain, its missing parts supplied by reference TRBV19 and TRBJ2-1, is DGGITQSPKYLFRKEGQNVTLSCEQNLNHDAMYWYRQDPGQGLRLIYYSQIVNDFQKGDIAEGYSVSREKKESFPLTVTSAQKNPTAFYLCASSPQGRGSSYNEQFFGPGTRLTVL.

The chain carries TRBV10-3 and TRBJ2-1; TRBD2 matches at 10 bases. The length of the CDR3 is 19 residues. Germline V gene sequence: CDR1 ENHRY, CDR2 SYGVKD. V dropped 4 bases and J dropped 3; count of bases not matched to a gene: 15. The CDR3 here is CAISGIDRVRTSGYNEQFF. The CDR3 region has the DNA TGTGCCATCAGTGGGATCGACAGGGTTCGGACTAGCGGCTACAATGAGCAGTTCTTC.

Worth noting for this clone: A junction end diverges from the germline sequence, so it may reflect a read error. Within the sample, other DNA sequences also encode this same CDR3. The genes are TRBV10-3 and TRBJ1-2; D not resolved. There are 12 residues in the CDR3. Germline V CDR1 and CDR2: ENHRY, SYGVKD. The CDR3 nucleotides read TGTGCCATCAGTAGGGAGTCAGGTGGCTACACCTTT. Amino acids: CAISRESGGYTF.

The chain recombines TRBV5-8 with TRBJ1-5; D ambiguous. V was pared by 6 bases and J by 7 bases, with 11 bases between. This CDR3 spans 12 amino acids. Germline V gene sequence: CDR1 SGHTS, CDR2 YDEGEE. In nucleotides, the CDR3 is TGTGCCAGCACCCGGTCAGGCCAGCCCCAGCATTTT. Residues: CASTRSGQPQHF.

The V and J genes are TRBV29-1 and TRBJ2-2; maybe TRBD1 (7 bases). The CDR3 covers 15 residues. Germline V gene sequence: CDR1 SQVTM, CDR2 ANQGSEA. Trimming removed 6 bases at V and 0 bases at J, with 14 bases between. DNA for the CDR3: TGCAGCGTAGGAGGGGGCGAGGCGAACACCGGGGAGCTGTTTTTT. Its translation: CSVGGGEANTGELFF.

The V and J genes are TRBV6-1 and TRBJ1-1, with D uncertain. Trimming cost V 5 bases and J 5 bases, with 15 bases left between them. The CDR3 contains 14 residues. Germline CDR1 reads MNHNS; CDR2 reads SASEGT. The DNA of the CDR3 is TGTGCCAGCAGTCCGCGGGCCGCGGGAACTGAAGCTTTCTTT. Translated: CASSPRAAGTEAFF.

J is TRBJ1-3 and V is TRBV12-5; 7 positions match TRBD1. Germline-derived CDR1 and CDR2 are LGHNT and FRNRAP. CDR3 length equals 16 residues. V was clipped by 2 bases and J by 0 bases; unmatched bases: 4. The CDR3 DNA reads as TGTGCTAGTGGTTTGACAGGGGTCCTCTCTGGAAACACCATATATTTT. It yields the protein CASGLTGVLSGNTIYF.